The entry that follows covers one T cell receptor beta chain sequence. Antigen specificity is unknown. These data are taken from a study of T-cell memory formation after mild COVID-19. Study in general: TCR clusters were mostly donor specific.

Study observations and caveats: A second wave of clones peaked on day 37, and their SARS-CoV-2 specificity went unconfirmed. Clones that contracted clustered mainly in CM and EM if CD4+ and in EMRA if CD8+.

TCRdb recomputed calls from the 5' RACE reads with MiXCR, one row per CDR3 protein. There are roughly 350,000 distinct CDR3 sequences in the sample; approximately 13% occur only once, and about 20% lies in the top ten. Sequencing used PBMCs or a T cell subset sorted from them (not recorded which). The sequence derives from a young man who had mild COVID-19 (a few samples of this study predate the infection). Cell type and time point are not known.

The CDR3: CASSTFRGMNTEAFF. The CDR3 bases are TGTGCCAGTAGTACCTTCCGGGGTATGAACACTGAAGCTTTCTTT. The V and J genes are TRBV19 and TRBJ1-1; D remains unclear. This CDR3 is built from 15 residues. Trimming left V 4 bases short and J 0 bases short, with 12 bases between. CDR1 is LNHDA, CDR2 SQIVND, per germline (reference sequence).